This T cell receptor beta chain appears in the sequencing data of a study of blood T cell repertoires in COVID-19. Here immunoSEQ multiplex PCR was the method, and the copy in TCRdb shows in-frame clones only, minus some. The sample consists of about 220,000 clones, around 84% of them appearing once. This clone was seen more than once but under ten times. The receptor comes from a man younger than 45 with active or convalescent COVID-19. The sample was peripheral blood.

CDR3 amino acids: CASSPPSRAEGEQFF. DNA for the CDR3: TGTGCCAGCTCACCACCGTCGCGAGCGGAAGGAGAGCAGTTCTTC. The chain combines TRBV18 with TRBJ2-1, with D possibly being TRBD2 (5 bases). The CDR3 totals 15 residues. V was trimmed by 0 bases and J by 10 bases, leaving 16 bases between them. CDR1 is KGHSH and CDR2 is LQKENI in the germline V gene.